These 32 T cell receptor beta chains were sequenced from one sample in a study of shared clonotypes between healthy human individuals. The protocol was immunoSEQ multiplex PCR, while the TCRdb copy is restricted to in-frame clones and leaves out a portion. The sample includes 2.3 million or so clones, more than 80% seen only once; the top ten take around 0.4%. Sequenced sample: naive CD4+ T cells from PBMCs. Specified subset: CD45RA+ positively selected. The receptor set was obtained from a man aged 18-30 years in good health. Some clones in this sample may be carry-over from other donors' samples.

The chain has TRBV14 and TRBJ1-4; D perhaps matches TRBD1 (5 bases). CDR1 is SGHDN and CDR2 is FVKESK in the germline V gene. V was trimmed by 0 bases and J by 5 bases, leaving 13 bases between them. The CDR3 consists of 16 residues. Here the CDR3 reads CASSQDRAGRNEKLFF. The DNA of the CDR3 is TGTGCCAGCAGCCAAGATCGCGCAGGGAGGAATGAAAAACTGTTTTTT.

The rearrangement links TRBV6-1 to TRBJ2-7, with D maybe TRBD2 (5 bases). The V gene's germline CDR1 is MNHNS and CDR2 SASEGT. V gave up 7 bases and J gave up 2 bases, with 15 bases separating them. The CDR3 covers 14 residues. CDR3 sequence: CASTRDPRTYEQYF. The CDR3 DNA follows: TGTGCCAGCACCCGGGATCCCAGGACCTACGAGCAGTACTTC.

The V gene is TRBV2, the J gene TRBJ1-2; 9 bases map to TRBD1. The V segment lost 7 bases and the J segment 4 bases; nucleotides outside the gene matches: 16. This CDR3 spans 17 amino acids. Germline V lookup: CDR1 SNHLY, CDR2 FYNNEI. CDR3 in amino acids: CASMHRDRVFLGYGYTF. The CDR3, as DNA: TGTGCCAGCATGCACCGGGACAGGGTCTTTTTGGGCTATGGCTACACCTTC.

The V gene is TRBV25-1, the J gene TRBJ2-1; TRBD2 matches at 14 bases. The CDR3 has 17 amino acids. Trimming took 1 base from V and 8 from J; bases not matched to a gene: 7. Germline V gene sequence: CDR1 MGHDK, CDR2 SYGVNS. The CDR3 nucleotides are TGTGCCAGCAGTGAATTGGATGGACTAGCGGGAGGCGATGAGCAGTTCTTC. Protein sequence: CASSELDGLAGGDEQFF. Using reference TRBV25-1 and TRBJ2-1 for the parts outside the CDR3, the full variable domain is EADIYQTPRYLVIGTGKKITLECSQTMGHDKMYWYQQDPGMELHLIHYSYGVNSTEKGDLSSESTVSRIRTEHFPLTLESARPSHTSQYLCASSELDGLAGGDEQFFGPGTRLTVL.

The chain uses TRBV7-3 and TRBJ2-3, with 8 nucleotides matching TRBD2. V shed 6 bases and J 0 bases; nucleotides not matched to a gene: 11. The V gene's germline CDR1 is SGHTA and CDR2 FQGTGA. This CDR3 has 17 residues. In DNA, the CDR3 is TGTGCCAGCAGTTCCGACAGCGGGAGAGGGAGCACAGATACGCAGTATTTT. Translation: CASSSDSGRGSTDTQYF.

This chain links TRBV5-5 with TRBJ1-2; a possible D gene is TRBD1 (5 bases). The CDR3 sequence is 16 residues long. Germline V CDR1 and CDR2: SGHKS, YYEKEE (reference sequence). The germline V and J ends were trimmed by 2 bases and 6 bases, with 20 bases remaining between them. This chain's CDR3 is CASSFFSARGFDGYTF. CDR3 sequence (DNA): TGTGCCAGCAGCTTTTTTTCTGCCCGGGGGTTCGATGGCTACACCTTC.

This clone appeared a single time. The rearrangement joins TRBV2 to TRBJ2-5, with 12 positions matching TRBD2. CDR1 is SNHLY and CDR2 is FYNNEI in the germline V gene. This CDR3 is 16 amino acids long. V trimming: 4 bases; J trimming: 2 bases; junction bases outside the gene matches: 5. The CDR3 here is CASSGGLAGWQETQYF. The CDR3 bases are TGTGCCAGCAGTGGGGGACTAGCGGGTTGGCAAGAGACCCAGTACTTC.

The chain is built from TRBV7-2 and TRBJ2-3; 7 positions match TRBD2. Germline trimming cut 8 bases from V and 2 bases from J; bases unmatched to any gene: 10. CDR3 length: 15 residues. Per germline, CDR1 SGHTA and CDR2 FQGNSA. Here the CDR3 reads CASGRAGEFTDTQYF. The DNA for the CDR3 is TGTGCCAGCGGGCGGGCGGGAGAGTTCACAGATACGCAGTATTTT. The whole variable domain, filled in from reference TRBV7-2 and TRBJ2-3, reads GAGVSQSPSNKVTEKGKDVELRCDPISGHTALYWYRQSLGQGLEFLIYFQGNSAPDKSGLPSDRFSAERTGGSVSTLTIQRTQQEDSAVYLCASGRAGEFTDTQYFGPGTRLTVL.

This chain joins TRBV19 and TRBJ2-2; no reliable D call. V lost 1 base and J 2 bases, leaving 14 bases between the germline ends. CDR1 is LNHDA, CDR2 SQIVND, per germline (reference sequence). CDR3 size: 17 residues. The CDR3 protein is CASSIGARRFNTGELFF. The CDR3 DNA sequence: TGTGCCAGTAGTATAGGGGCACGAAGATTTAACACCGGGGAGCTGTTTTTT.

CDR3 in amino acids: CASSVDYLGDPQYF. The CDR3 coding sequence is TGTGCCAGCAGCGTAGATTATTTGGGAGACCCGCAGTACTTC. The chain carries TRBV9 and TRBJ2-7; D is possibly TRBD2 (5 bases). This CDR3 contains 14 residues. Per germline, CDR1 SGDLS and CDR2 YYNGEE. Trimming left V 0 bases short and J 9 bases short, with 16 bases between.

The chain has TRBV6-1 and TRBJ2-3; D perhaps matches TRBD2 (6 bases). Germline CDR1 is MNHNS and CDR2 is SASEGT. The CDR3 covers 15 residues. V lost 7 bases and J lost 0, with 14 bases in between. CDR3 loop: CASTLWGRSTDTQYF. The CDR3 nucleotides are TGTGCCAGCACCTTATGGGGGAGGAGCACAGATACGCAGTATTTT.

The rearrangement links TRBV19 to TRBJ1-1; TRBD1 matches 9 bases. CDR1 and CDR2 (germline): LNHDA, SQIVND (reference sequence). The junction had 5 bases not matched to a gene; V was cut back by 8 bases and J by 4 bases. This CDR3 has 13 residues. The CDR3 loop reads CASGQGRSTEAFF. DNA for the CDR3: TGTGCCAGTGGACAGGGGAGATCCACTGAAGCTTTCTTT.

The chain has TRBV5-1 and TRBJ2-1; weak D call: TRBD2 (5 bases). V was clipped by 3 bases and J by 7 bases, with 11 bases between them. This CDR3 region has 13 residues. The V gene's germline CDR1 is SGHRS and CDR2 YFSETQ. In DNA, the CDR3 is TGCGCCAGCAGCTCCTCTTGGGAGAATGAGCAGTTCTTC. It yields the protein CASSSSWENEQFF.

The V gene is TRBV10-2, the J gene TRBJ2-1; possibly TRBD2 for D (6 bases). V lost 2 bases, J lost 4 bases, and 12 bases lay in between. CDR3 length equals 15 residues. Germline CDR1 is WSHSY and CDR2 is SAAADI. The DNA of the CDR3 is TGCGCCAGCAGTGAGGTTCGGGAGTCTTACAATGAGCAGTTCTTC. It encodes CASSEVRESYNEQFF.

The chain employs TRBV5-4 and TRBJ2-5; D is possibly TRBD2 (6 bases). The CDR3 sequence is 14 residues long. With 3 bases removed from V and 3 bases from J, the gap between germline ends came to 12 bases. Germline lookup yields CDR1 SGHNT and CDR2 YYREEE (reference sequence). For the CDR3, the DNA is TGTGCCAGCAGCTGGGGACTTGTTAAAGAGACCCAGTACTTC. It translates to CASSWGLVKETQYF.

About this clone: Within the sample, other DNA sequences also encode this same CDR3. The chain joins TRBV9 to TRBJ1-5; D gene ambiguous. The CDR3 is 12 residues long. Trimming took 3 bases from V and 7 from J, leaving 8 bases between them. CDR1 and CDR2 (germline): SGDLS, YYNGEE. This chain's CDR3 is CASSGGGQPQHF. The CDR3 nucleotides are TGTGCCAGCAGCGGGGGAGGGCAGCCCCAGCATTTT. Complete variable domain (other parts from reference TRBV9 and TRBJ1-5): DSGVTQTPKHLITATGQRVTLRCSPRSGDLSVYWYQQSLDQGLQFLIQYYNGEERAKGNILERFSAQQFPDLHSELNLSSLELGDSALYFCASSGGGQPQHFGDGTRLSIL.

This clone was observed a few times. Other DNA sequences within the sample encode an identical CDR3. The gene calls are TRBV2 and TRBJ2-2; 10 bases match TRBD2. The germline gives CDR1 SNHLY, CDR2 FYNNEI. Trimming cost V 4 bases and J 1 base; bases outside gene matches: 0. The length of the CDR3 is 15 residues. The CDR3 coding sequence is TGTGCCAGCAGTGGGACTAGCGGGAACACCGGGGAGCTGTTTTTT. This sequence encodes CASSGTSGNTGELFF.

The chain joins TRBV25-1 to TRBJ2-7, with D perhaps being TRBD1 or TRBD2 (6 bases each). Germline V gene lookup returns CDR1 MGHDK and CDR2 SYGVNS. Trimming took off 2 bases at V and 2 bases at J, with 13 bases between the two ends. This CDR3 comprises 15 residues. The CDR3 DNA follows: TGTGCCAGCAGTGAAGGGGGGCTGGGTACCTACGAGCAGTACTTC. This sequence encodes CASSEGGLGTYEQYF.

This clone was picked up one time. The V gene is TRBV28, the J gene TRBJ1-1; TRBD1 agrees at 7 bases. The CDR3 runs to 16 residues. The V and J ends lost 1 base and 0 bases, in that order; junction bases with no gene match: 5. CDR1 is MDHEN, CDR2 SYDVKM, per germline. The CDR3 is CASSLYNRGLNTEAFF. CDR3 DNA sequence: TGTGCCAGCAGTTTATATAACAGGGGACTGAACACTGAAGCTTTCTTT.

The V and J genes are TRBV15 and TRBJ1-3, with D possibly TRBD1 on 6 matching bases. CDR1 and CDR2 from the germline V gene are LNHNV and YYDKDF (reference sequence). Trimming took 0 bases from V and 10 from J, leaving 16 bases between them. The CDR3 contains 15 residues. CDR3 amino acids: CATSRDLQRGGTIYF. DNA for the CDR3: TGTGCCACCAGCAGAGATTTACAGCGAGGGGGTACCATATATTTT.

This chain connects TRBV5-1 to TRBJ2-5; 7 positions agree with TRBD2. The CDR3 spans 14 residues. J lost 4 bases, V lost 0 bases, and 3 bases had no gene match. CDR1 is SGHRS and CDR2 is YFSETQ in the germline V gene. CDR3 DNA: TGCGCCAGCAGCTTGGTAGCGGGCCCAGAGACCCAGTACTTC. The encoded protein is CASSLVAGPETQYF.

This chain uses TRBV6-5 with TRBJ1-1, with a weak D call TRBD1 (5 bases). Trimming removed 4 bases from V and 3 bases from J, with 15 bases in between. Germline CDR1 reads MNHEY; CDR2 reads SVGAGI. The CDR3 covers 15 residues. CDR3 in amino acids: CASSSGALGDTEAFF. CDR3 coding DNA: TGTGCCAGCAGTTCCGGCGCTCTGGGGGACACTGAAGCTTTCTTT.

The chain carries TRBV5-1 and TRBJ2-2; D possibly corresponds to TRBD2 (5 bases). The CDR3 is made up of 15 amino acids. V lost 2 bases and J 4 bases, leaving 12 bases between the germline ends. Germline V CDR1 and CDR2: SGHRS, YFSETQ. The CDR3 reads CASSFRASSTGELFF. In DNA form, the CDR3 reads TGCGCCAGCAGCTTCCGCGCTAGCAGCACCGGGGAGCTGTTTTTT. Filled out from reference TRBV5-1 and TRBJ2-2, the complete variable domain reads KAGVTQTPRYLIKTRGQQVTLSCSPISGHRSVSWYQQTPGQGLQFLFEYFSETQRNKGNFPGRFSGRQFSNSRSEMNVSTLELGDSALYLCASSFRASSTGELFFGEGSRLTVL.

This chain joins TRBV5-1 and TRBJ2-3; 8 bases are a match to TRBD2. Losses at the gene ends were 0 bases for V and 5 bases for J; bases not matched to a gene: 5. Germline CDR1 reads SGHRS; CDR2 reads YFSETQ. The length of the CDR3 is 15 residues. CDR3 amino acids: CASSLVAGMGDTQYF. The CDR3, as DNA: TGCGCCAGCAGCTTGGTAGCGGGAATGGGAGATACGCAGTATTTT. Supplemented by reference TRBV5-1 and TRBJ2-3, the full variable domain reads KAGVTQTPRYLIKTRGQQVTLSCSPISGHRSVSWYQQTPGQGLQFLFEYFSETQRNKGNFPGRFSGRQFSNSRSEMNVSTLELGDSALYLCASSLVAGMGDTQYFGPGTRLTVL.

CDR3 in amino acids: CASSYSGPNYGYTF. CDR3 coding DNA: TGTGCCAGCAGTTACTCCGGCCCTAACTATGGCTACACCTTC. The rearrangement links TRBV27 to TRBJ1-2; unclear D gene. This CDR3 spans 14 amino acids. The V end was cut by 4 bases, the J end by 0 bases, with 9 bases between. Per the germline V gene, CDR1 is MNHEY and CDR2 is SMNVEV (reference sequence).

The J gene is TRBJ2-1, the V gene TRBV2, with D perhaps TRBD2 (5 bases). CDR1 is SNHLY, CDR2 FYNNEI, per germline. Trimming left V 5 bases short and J 9 bases short, with 14 bases between. CDR3 length: 13 amino acids. DNA of the CDR3: TGTGCCAGCAGTACAAACTCCCGGGGTGAGCAGTTCTTC. As protein: CASSTNSRGEQFF.

The chain has TRBV6-6 and TRBJ2-7; 8 nucleotides line up with TRBD2. With 5 bases clipped from V and 0 bases from J, the junction kept 9 bases outside the gene matches. The CDR3 loop spans 16 amino acids. From germline, CDR1 is MNHNY and CDR2 SVGAGI (reference sequence). Written as DNA, the CDR3 is TGTGCCAGCAGTCTACTGGGACTAGGGGTCTCCTACGAGCAGTACTTC. It translates to CASSLLGLGVSYEQYF.

This clone was counted a single time. This chain links TRBV28 with TRBJ2-4; 8 bases agree with TRBD1. J was trimmed by 8 bases and V by 2 bases; bases with no gene match: 8. The CDR3 extends over 15 amino acids. CDR1 and CDR2 from the germline V gene are MDHEN and SYDVKM. CDR3 loop: CASSLRSDRVDIQYF. In DNA, the CDR3 is TGTGCCAGCAGTTTAAGGTCGGACAGGGTGGACATTCAGTACTTC.

The chain combines TRBV6-5 with TRBJ2-1, with D uncertain. Germline loops: CDR1 MNHEY, CDR2 SVGAGI. The CDR3 totals 16 residues. The V end lost 2 bases, the J end lost 6 bases, and 17 bases lay between the germline ends. The CDR3 loop is CASSYDSTADRNEQFF. As DNA, the CDR3 is TGTGCCAGCAGTTACGATTCCACAGCCGACCGCAATGAGCAGTTCTTC.

With regard to this clone: This likely comes from a read error, as the CDR3 has no conserved phenylalanine or tryptophan at its end. Because the CDR3's place on the DNA is in doubt, the DNA is left out and the CDR3 is given as listed by TCRdb. J is TRBJ2-6 and V is TRBV6-1. Germline assignment: CDR1 MNHNS and CDR2 SASEGT. A total of 10 residues make up the CDR3, ends included. CDR3 sequence: CASSELGRLD.

The chain links TRBV9 to TRBJ2-6; D tentatively fits TRBD1 or TRBD2 (5 bases each). Germline CDR1 is SGDLS and CDR2 is YYNGEE. Trimming took 0 bases from V and 0 from J, leaving 19 bases between them. This CDR3 has 20 residues. The CDR3 DNA reads as TGTGCCAGCAGCGTAGTCCCCCCCGTGGGGGTGCCCTCTGGGGCCAACGTCCTGACTTTC. It codes for CASSVVPPVGVPSGANVLTF.

The chain couples TRBV6-6 to TRBJ1-1, with TRBD1 matching over 8 bases. V trimming: 6 bases; J trimming: 10 bases; junction bases outside the gene matches: 13. CDR3 size: 14 residues. Germline V gene sequence: CDR1 MNHNY, CDR2 SVGAGI (reference sequence). The CDR3 bases are TGTGCCAGCAGCTGGGGACAGGTGCAGGGGGGAGCTTTCTTT. Its protein is CASSWGQVQGGAFF.